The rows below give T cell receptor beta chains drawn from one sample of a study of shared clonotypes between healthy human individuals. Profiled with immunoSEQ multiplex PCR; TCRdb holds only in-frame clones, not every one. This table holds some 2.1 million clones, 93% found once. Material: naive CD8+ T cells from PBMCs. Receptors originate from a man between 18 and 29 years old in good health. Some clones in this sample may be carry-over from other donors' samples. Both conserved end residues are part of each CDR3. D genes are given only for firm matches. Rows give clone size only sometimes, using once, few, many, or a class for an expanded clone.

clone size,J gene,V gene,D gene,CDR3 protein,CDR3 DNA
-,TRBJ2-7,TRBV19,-,CASSIAWASYEQYF,TGTGCCAGTAGTATAGCGTGGGCCTCCTACGAGCAGTACTTC
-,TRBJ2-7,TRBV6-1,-,CASSERVVYEQYF,TGTGCCAGCAGTGAAAGGGTAGTCTACGAGCAGTACTTC
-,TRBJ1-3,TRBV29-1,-,CSVITVLSGNTIYF,TGCAGCGTTATTACAGTACTCTCTGGAAACACCATATATTTT
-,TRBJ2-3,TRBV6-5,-,CASSYGVKRSTDTQYF,TGTGCCAGCAGTTACGGGGTGAAGCGCTCCACAGATACGCAGTATTTT
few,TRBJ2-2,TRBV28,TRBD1,CASSRTGNTGELFF,TGTGCCAGCAGCAGGACAGGGAACACCGGGGAGCTGTTTTTT
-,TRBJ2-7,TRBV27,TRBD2,CASHSGRGEQYF,TGTGCCAGCCATAGCGGGAGGGGCGAGCAGTACTTC
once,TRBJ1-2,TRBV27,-,CASSFEGGAGYTF,TGTGCCAGCAGTTTCGAGGGGGGCGCTGGCTACACCTTC
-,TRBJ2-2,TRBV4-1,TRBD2,CASSQDSDSGRMAGELFF,TGCGCCAGCAGCCAAGATTCTGATAGCGGGAGAATGGCCGGGGAGCTGTTTTTT
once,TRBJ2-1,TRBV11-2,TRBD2,CASSPGTSGRIHYNEQFF,TGTGCCAGCAGCCCAGGGACTAGCGGGAGGATCCACTACAATGAGCAGTTCTTC
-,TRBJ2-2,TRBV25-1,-,CASSESLLDTGELFF,TGTGCCAGCAGTGAATCTCTCCTGGACACCGGGGAGCTGTTTTTT
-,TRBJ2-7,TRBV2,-,CASSEERGEQYF,TGTGCCAGCAGTGAAGAACGAGGTGAGCAGTACTTC
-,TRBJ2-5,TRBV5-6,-,CASSLSGETQYF,TGTGCCAGCAGCTTGAGTGGAGAGACCCAGTACTTC
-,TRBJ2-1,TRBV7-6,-,CASSWGVRAGEQFF,TGTGCCAGCAGCTGGGGGGTGAGGGCTGGTGAGCAGTTCTTC
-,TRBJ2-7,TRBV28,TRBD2,CASLLAGSSYEQYF,TGTGCCAGCCTCCTAGCGGGAAGCTCCTACGAGCAGTACTTC
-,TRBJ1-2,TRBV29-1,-,CSVGRGYGYTF,TGCAGCGTTGGACGAGGGTATGGCTACACCTTC
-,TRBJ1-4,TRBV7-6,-,CASSFSAQNEKLFF,TGTGCCAGCAGCTTTTCCGCCCAGAATGAAAAACTGTTTTTT
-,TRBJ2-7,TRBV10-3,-,CAISGATYEQYF,TGTGCCATCAGTGGGGCGACCTACGAGCAGTACTTC
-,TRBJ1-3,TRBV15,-,CATSRRPAGNTIYF,TGTGCCACCAGCAGAAGGCCAGCCGGGAACACCATATATTTT
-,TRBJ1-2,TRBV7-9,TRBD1,CASSLGTGFNYGYTF,TGTGCCAGCAGCCTTGGGACAGGGTTTAACTATGGCTACACCTTC
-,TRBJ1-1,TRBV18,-,CASSPGGTVTEAFF,TGTGCCAGCTCACCGGGAGGGACGGTCACTGAAGCTTTCTTT
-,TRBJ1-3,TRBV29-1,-,CSVEEPRGGNTIYF,TGCAGCGTTGAAGAACCTCGGGGGGGAAACACCATATATTTT
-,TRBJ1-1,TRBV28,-,CASSLVGDYLNTEAFF,TGTGCCAGCAGTTTGGTCGGGGACTATTTGAACACTGAAGCTTTCTTT
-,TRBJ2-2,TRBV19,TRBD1,CASSISWQGAGELFF,TGTGCCAGTAGTATAAGTTGGCAGGGGGCCGGGGAGCTGTTTTTT
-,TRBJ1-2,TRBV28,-,CASRRWGSDGYTF,TGTGCCAGCAGGCGATGGGGATCGGATGGCTACACCTTC
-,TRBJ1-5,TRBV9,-,CASSLGGVTNQPQHF,TGTGCCAGCAGCTTAGGCGGGGTCACCAATCAGCCCCAGCATTTT
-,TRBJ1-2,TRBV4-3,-,CASSQDNRVGGYTF,TGCGCCAGCAGCCAAGATAACCGGGTGGGGGGCTACACCTTC
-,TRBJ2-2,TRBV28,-,CASSLSQGRDTGELFF,TGTGCCAGCAGTTTAAGTCAGGGCCGGGACACCGGGGAGCTGTTTTTT
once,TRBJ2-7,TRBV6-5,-,CASGPSRTPLEQYF,TGTGCCAGCGGCCCGAGCCGAACCCCCTTGGAGCAGTACTTC
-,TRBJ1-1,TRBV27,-,CASSLPGEAEAFF,TGTGCCAGCAGTTTGCCAGGGGAGGCTGAAGCTTTCTTT
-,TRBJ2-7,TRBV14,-,CASSQDLFGSSQYF,TGTGCCAGCAGCCAAGATCTTTTCGGGTCATCGCAGTACTTC
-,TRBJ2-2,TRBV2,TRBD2,CATSGGTTPTNTGELFF,TGTGCCACCTCGGGGGGGACGACTCCAACGAACACCGGGGAGCTGTTTTTT
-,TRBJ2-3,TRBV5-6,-,CASSHWVTPDTQYF,TGTGCCAGCAGCCACTGGGTAACGCCAGATACGCAGTATTTT
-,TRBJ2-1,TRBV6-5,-,CASSYNRIHEQFF,TGTGCCAGCAGTTACAATAGGATTCATGAGCAGTTCTTC
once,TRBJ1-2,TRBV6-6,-,CASRRDSYGYTF,TGTGCCAGCAGACGCGACAGCTATGGCTACACCTTC
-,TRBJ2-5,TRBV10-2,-,CASRRGETQYF,TGCGCCAGCAGGAGGGGAGAGACCCAGTACTTC
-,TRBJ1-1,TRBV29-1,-,CSVAREFMNTEAFF,TGCAGCGTTGCAAGGGAATTCATGAACACTGAAGCTTTCTTT
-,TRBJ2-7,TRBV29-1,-,CSVEGLGGPYEQYF,TGCAGCGTTGAAGGGCTAGGAGGCCCCTACGAGCAGTACTTC